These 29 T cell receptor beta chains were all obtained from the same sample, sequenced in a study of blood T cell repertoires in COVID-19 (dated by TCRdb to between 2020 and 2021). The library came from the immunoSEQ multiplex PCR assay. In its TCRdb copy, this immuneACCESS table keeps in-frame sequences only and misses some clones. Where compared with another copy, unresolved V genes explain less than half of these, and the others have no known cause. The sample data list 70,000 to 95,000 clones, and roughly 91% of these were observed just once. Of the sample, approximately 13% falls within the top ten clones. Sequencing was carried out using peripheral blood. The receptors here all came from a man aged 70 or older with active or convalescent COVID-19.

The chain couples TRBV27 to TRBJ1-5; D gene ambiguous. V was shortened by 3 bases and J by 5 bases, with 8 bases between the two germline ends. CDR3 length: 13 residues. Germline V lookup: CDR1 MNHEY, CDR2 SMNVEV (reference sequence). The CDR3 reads CASSFARDQPQHF. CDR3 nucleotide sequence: TGTGCCAGCAGTTTCGCGCGAGATCAGCCCCAGCATTTT.

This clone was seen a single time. CDR3 bases: TGTGCCAGTAGTATAGAACGGGAAGGCACAGATACGCAGTATTTT. Its protein is CASSIEREGTDTQYF. The chain couples TRBV19 to TRBJ2-3, with D possibly being TRBD2 (5 bases). V was clipped by 0 bases and J by 1 base, with 8 bases between them. The CDR3 has 15 residues. Germline V gives CDR1 LNHDA, CDR2 SQIVND (reference sequence).

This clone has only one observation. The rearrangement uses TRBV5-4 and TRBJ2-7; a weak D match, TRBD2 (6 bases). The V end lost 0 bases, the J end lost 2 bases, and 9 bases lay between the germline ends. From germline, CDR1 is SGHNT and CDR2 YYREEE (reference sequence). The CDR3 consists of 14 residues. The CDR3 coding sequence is TGTGCCAGCAGCTTGGCGGGAGCCCCCTACGAGCAGTACTTC. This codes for CASSLAGAPYEQYF.

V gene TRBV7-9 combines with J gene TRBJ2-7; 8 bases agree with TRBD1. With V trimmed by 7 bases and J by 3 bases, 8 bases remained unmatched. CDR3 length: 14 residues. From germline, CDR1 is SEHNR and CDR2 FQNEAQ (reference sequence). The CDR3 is CASNHPGQDYEQYF. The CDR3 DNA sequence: TGTGCCAGCAACCATCCGGGACAGGACTACGAGCAGTACTTC.

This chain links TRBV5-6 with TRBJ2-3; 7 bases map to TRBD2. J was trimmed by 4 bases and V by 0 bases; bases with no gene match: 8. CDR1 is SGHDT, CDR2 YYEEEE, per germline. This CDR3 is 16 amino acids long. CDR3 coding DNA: TGTGCCAGCAGCTTGGGGCTGGGGAGGGGAGCAGATACGCAGTATTTT. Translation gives CASSLGLGRGADTQYF.

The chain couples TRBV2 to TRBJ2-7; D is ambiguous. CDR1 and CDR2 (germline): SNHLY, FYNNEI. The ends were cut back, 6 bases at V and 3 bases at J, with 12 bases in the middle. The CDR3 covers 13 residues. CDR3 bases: TGTGCCAGCAGCCCCCTCCGCGGCTACGAGCAGTACTTC. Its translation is CASSPLRGYEQYF. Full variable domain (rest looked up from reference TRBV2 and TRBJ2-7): EPEVTQTPSHQVTQMGQEVILRCVPISNHLYFYWYRQILGQKVEFLVSFYNNEISEKSEIFDDQFSVERPDGSNFTLKIRSTKLEDSAMYFCASSPLRGYEQYFGPGTRLTVT.

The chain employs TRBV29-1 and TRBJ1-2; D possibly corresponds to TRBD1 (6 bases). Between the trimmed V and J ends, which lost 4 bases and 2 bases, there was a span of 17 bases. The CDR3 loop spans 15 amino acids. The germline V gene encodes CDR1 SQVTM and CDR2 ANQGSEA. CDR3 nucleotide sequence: TGCAGCGTTGTAGGAAAGGGGGTGGGGAACTATGGCTACACCTTC. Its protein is CSVVGKGVGNYGYTF.

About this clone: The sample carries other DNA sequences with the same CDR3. The CDR3 here is CASSPGVYEQYF. DNA of the CDR3: TGTGCCAGCAGCCCCGGGGTCTACGAGCAGTACTTC. This chain uses TRBV28 with TRBJ2-7; tentative D call: TRBD2 (5 bases). This CDR3 comprises 12 residues. Germline lookup yields CDR1 MDHEN and CDR2 SYDVKM. Trimming left V 6 bases short and J 3 bases short, with 9 bases between.

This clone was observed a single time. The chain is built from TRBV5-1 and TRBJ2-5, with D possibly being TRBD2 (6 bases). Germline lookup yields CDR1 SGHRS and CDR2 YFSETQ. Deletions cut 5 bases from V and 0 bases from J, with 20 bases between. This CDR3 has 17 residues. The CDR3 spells CASSRSGETLYQETQYF. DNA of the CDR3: TGCGCCAGCAGTAGATCGGGAGAGACTCTATACCAAGAGACCCAGTACTTC.

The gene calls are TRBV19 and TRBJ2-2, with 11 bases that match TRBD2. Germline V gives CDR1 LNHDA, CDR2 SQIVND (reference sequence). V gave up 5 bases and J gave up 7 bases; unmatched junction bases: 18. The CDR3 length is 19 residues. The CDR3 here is CASSSGTAIAGGPGGELFF. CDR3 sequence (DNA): TGTGCCAGTAGTTCAGGGACGGCTATAGCGGGAGGGCCTGGCGGGGAGCTGTTTTTT.

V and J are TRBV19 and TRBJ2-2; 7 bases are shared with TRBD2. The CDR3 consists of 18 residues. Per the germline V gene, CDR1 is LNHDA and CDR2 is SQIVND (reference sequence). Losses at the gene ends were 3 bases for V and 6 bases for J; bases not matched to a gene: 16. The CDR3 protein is CASSMKGRLASSPGELFF. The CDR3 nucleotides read TGTGCCAGTAGTATGAAAGGGCGACTAGCTAGTAGTCCCGGGGAGCTGTTTTTT.

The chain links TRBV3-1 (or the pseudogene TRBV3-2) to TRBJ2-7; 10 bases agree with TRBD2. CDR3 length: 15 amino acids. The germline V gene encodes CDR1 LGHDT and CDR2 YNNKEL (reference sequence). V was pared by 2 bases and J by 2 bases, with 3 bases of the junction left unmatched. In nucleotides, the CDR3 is TGTGCCAGCAGCCAATCTCTAGCGGGAGCCTACGAGCAGTACTTC. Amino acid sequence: CASSQSLAGAYEQYF.

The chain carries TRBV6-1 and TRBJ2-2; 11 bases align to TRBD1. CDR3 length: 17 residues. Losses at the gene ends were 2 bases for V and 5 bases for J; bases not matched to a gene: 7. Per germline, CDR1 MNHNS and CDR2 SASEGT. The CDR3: CASSEQGQGARTGELFF. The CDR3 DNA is TGTGCCAGCAGTGAACAAGGACAGGGGGCGCGGACCGGGGAGCTGTTTTTT.

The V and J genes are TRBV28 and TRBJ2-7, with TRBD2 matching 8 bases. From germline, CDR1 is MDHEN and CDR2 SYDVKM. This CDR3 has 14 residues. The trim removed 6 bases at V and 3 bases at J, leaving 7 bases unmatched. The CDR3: CASRTSGGNYEQYF. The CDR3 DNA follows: TGTGCCAGCAGGACCAGCGGGGGAAACTACGAGCAGTACTTC.

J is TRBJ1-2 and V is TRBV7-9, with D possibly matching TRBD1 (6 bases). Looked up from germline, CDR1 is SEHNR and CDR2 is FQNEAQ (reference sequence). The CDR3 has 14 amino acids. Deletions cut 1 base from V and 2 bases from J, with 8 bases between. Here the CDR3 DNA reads TGTGCCAGCAGCTTAGAGACAGGAAACTATGGCTACACCTTC. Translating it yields CASSLETGNYGYTF.

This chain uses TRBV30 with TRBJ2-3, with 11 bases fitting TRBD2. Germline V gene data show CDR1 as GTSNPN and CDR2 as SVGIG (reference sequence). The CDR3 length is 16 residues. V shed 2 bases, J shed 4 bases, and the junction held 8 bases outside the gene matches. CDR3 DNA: TGTGCCTGGAGTATAATAGCGGGAGGGTATCCAGATACGCAGTATTTT. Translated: CAWSIIAGGYPDTQYF.

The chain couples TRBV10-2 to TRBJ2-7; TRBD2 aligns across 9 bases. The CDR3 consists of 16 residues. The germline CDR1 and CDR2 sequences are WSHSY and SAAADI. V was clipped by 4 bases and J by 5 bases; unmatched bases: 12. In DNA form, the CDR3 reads TGCGCCAGCAGTGGTGGGGCAGGGACTAGCTTCGACGAGCAGTACTTC. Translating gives CASSGGAGTSFDEQYF.

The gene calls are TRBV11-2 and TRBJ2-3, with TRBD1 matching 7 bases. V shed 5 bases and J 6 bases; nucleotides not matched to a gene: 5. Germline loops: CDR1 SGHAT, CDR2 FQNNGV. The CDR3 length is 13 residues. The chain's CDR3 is CASSGGQADTQYF. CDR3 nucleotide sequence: TGTGCCAGCAGCGGCGGACAGGCCGATACGCAGTATTTT.

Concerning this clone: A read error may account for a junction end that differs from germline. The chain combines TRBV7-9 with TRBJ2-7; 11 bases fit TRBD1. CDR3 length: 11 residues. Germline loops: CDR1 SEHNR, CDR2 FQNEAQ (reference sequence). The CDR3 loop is CASSPPGQGDF. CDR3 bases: TGTGCCAGCAGCCCTCCGGGACAGGGGGATTTC.

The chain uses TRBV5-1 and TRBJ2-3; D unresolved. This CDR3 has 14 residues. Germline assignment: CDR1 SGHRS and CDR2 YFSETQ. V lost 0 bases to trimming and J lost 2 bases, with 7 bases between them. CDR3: CASSLAVPTDTQYF. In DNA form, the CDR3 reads TGCGCCAGCAGCTTGGCCGTTCCCACAGATACGCAGTATTTT. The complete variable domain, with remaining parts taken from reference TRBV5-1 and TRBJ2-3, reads KAGVTQTPRYLIKTRGQQVTLSCSPISGHRSVSWYQQTPGQGLQFLFEYFSETQRNKGNFPGRFSGRQFSNSRSEMNVSTLELGDSALYLCASSLAVPTDTQYFGPGTRLTVL.

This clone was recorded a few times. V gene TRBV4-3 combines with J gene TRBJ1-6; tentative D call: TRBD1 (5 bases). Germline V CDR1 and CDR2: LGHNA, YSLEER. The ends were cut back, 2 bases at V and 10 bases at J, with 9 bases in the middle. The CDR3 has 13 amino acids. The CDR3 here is CASSQIRESPLHF. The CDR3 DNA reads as TGCGCCAGCAGCCAAATCAGGGAATCACCCCTCCACTTT.

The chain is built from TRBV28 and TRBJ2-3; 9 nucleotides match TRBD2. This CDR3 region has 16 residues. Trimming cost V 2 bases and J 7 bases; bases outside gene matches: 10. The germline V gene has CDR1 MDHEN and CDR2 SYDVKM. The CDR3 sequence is CASSLELAGSTHTQYF. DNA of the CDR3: TGTGCCAGCAGTTTAGAACTAGCGGGCTCAACTCATACGCAGTATTTT.

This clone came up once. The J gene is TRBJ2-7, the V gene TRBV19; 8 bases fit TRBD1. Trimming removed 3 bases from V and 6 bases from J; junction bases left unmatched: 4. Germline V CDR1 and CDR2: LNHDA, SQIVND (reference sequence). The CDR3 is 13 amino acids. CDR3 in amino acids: CASSMTGESEQYF. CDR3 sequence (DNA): TGTGCCAGTAGTATGACAGGGGAAAGCGAGCAGTACTTC.

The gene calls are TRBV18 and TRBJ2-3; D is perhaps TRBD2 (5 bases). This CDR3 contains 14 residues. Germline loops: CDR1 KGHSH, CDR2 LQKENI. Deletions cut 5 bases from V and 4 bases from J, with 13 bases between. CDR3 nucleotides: TGTGCCAGCTCAACCCTTGGGAGCTCAGATACGCAGTATTTT. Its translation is CASSTLGSSDTQYF.

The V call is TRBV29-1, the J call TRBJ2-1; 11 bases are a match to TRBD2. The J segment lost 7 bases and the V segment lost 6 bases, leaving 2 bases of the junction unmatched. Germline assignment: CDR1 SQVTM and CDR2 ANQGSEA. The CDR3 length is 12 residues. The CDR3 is CSVTSGSNEQFF. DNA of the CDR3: TGCAGCGTAACTAGCGGGAGTAATGAGCAGTTCTTC.

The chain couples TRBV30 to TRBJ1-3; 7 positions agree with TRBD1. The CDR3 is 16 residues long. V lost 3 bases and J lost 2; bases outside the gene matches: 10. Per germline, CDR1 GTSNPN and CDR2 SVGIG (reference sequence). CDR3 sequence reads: CAWSTEQGKPGNTIYF. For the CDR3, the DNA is TGTGCCTGGAGCACAGAACAGGGGAAACCTGGAAACACCATATATTTT. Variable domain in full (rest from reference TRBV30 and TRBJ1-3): SQTIHQWPATLVQPVGSPLSLECTVEGTSNPNLYWYRQAAGRGLQLLFYSVGIGQISSEVPQNLSASRPQDRQFILSSKKLLLSDSGFYLCAWSTEQGKPGNTIYFGEGSWLTVV.

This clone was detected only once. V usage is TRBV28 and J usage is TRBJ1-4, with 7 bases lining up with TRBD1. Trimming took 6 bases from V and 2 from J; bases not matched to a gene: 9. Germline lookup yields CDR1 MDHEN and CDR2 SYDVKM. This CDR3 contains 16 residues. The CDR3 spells CASRPTGWNTNEKLFF. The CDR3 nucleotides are TGTGCCAGCAGGCCGACAGGGTGGAACACTAATGAAAAACTGTTTTTT.

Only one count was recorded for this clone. The CDR3 loop is CASSQATGVTSGANVLTF. The CDR3 DNA reads TGTGCCAGCAGCCAAGCAACGGGAGTTACCTCTGGGGCCAACGTCCTGACTTTC. The chain carries TRBV3-1 (or the pseudogene TRBV3-2) and TRBJ2-6; D is possibly TRBD2 (6 bases). Germline V gene data show CDR1 as LGHDT and CDR2 as YNNKEL (reference sequence). The CDR3 has 18 residues. Trimming left V 1 base short and J 0 bases short, with 13 bases between.

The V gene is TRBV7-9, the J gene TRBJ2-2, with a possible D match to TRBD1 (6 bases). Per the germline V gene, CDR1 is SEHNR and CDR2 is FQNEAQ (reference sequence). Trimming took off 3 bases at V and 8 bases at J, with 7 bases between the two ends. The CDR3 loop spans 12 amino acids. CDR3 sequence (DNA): TGTGCCAGCAGCTTTGGACAGGGGGAGCTGTTTTTT. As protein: CASSFGQGELFF. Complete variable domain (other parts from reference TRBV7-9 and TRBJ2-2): DTGVSQNPRHKITKRGQNVTFRCDPISEHNRLYWYRQTLGQGPEFLTYFQNEAQLEKSRLLSDRFSAERPKGSFSTLEIQRTEQGDSAMYLCASSFGQGELFFGEGSRLTVL.